The 20 T cell receptor beta chains reported below all come from one sample, sequenced in a study of blood T cell repertoires in COVID-19. Assay: immunoSEQ multiplex PCR; the TCRdb copy retains only in-frame clones and omits some. This table holds about 130,000 clones, approximately 80% found once. The sequencing input was peripheral blood. Source of these receptors: a man between 40 and 49 years old with active or convalescent COVID-19.

This clone was counted once. This chain uses TRBV12-1 with TRBJ2-3; TRBD2 was called by the table and not checked on the DNA. TRBV12-1 is described as a pseudogene. The CDR3 is 19 amino acids. The CDR3 region is CASSPQQEWRGSQIHTQYF. CDR3 in DNA: TGTGCCAGCAGCCCCCAACAGGAGTGGCGGGGCAGCCAAATACATACGCAGTATTTT.

The chain recombines TRBV15 with TRBJ2-7; 9 nucleotides agree with TRBD2. Trimming at V came to 5 bases and at J to 0 bases, leaving 8 bases not matched to a gene. Germline CDR1 is LNHNV and CDR2 is YYDKDF (reference sequence). The CDR3 has 16 residues. The CDR3 here is CATSSALAGASYEQYF. Written as DNA, the CDR3 is TGTGCCACCAGCTCCGCCTTAGCGGGGGCCTCCTACGAGCAGTACTTC. Looking up the rest from reference TRBV15 and TRBJ2-7 gives the full variable domain: DAMVIQNPRYQVTQFGKPVTLSCSQTLNHNVMYWYQQKSSQAPKLLFHYYDKDFNNEADTPDNFQSRRPNTSFCFLDIRSPGLGDTAMYLCATSSALAGASYEQYFGPGTRLTVT.

The chain has TRBV11-2 and TRBJ2-7, with D perhaps matching TRBD1 (6 bases). The CDR3 extends over 14 amino acids. V was trimmed by 1 base and J by 4 bases, leaving 11 bases between them. Germline V gives CDR1 SGHAT, CDR2 FQNNGV. CDR3 coding DNA: TGTGCCAGCAGCTTAGGGGGACAAGGGTACGAGCAGTACTTC. Its translation is CASSLGGQGYEQYF.

The V and J genes are TRBV27 and TRBJ2-5; 7 bases agree with TRBD1. V shed 5 bases and J 5 bases; nucleotides not matched to a gene: 8. CDR3 length: 14 residues. From germline, CDR1 is MNHEY and CDR2 SMNVEV (reference sequence). The CDR3 here is CASSDQGVGETQYF. CDR3 in DNA: TGTGCCAGCAGTGACCAGGGGGTGGGGGAGACCCAGTACTTC.

The chain employs TRBV7-2 and TRBJ2-7, with 7 bases aligning to TRBD1. The CDR3 extends over 15 amino acids. Trimming removed 7 bases from V and 1 base from J; junction bases left unmatched: 10. Germline CDR1 is SGHTA and CDR2 is FQGNSA. This chain's CDR3 is CASKLSGTASYEQYF. CDR3 nucleotide sequence: TGTGCCAGCAAACTATCCGGGACAGCTTCCTACGAGCAGTACTTC.

V and J are TRBV29-1 and TRBJ1-3; D is undetermined. V was clipped by 7 bases and J by 0 bases, with 13 bases between them. CDR3 size: 14 residues. Germline CDR1 reads SQVTM; CDR2 reads ANQGSEA. CDR3 amino acids: CSARFPGSGNTIYF. CDR3 in DNA: TGCAGCGCCAGGTTCCCCGGCTCTGGAAACACCATATATTTT.

V and J are TRBV6-5 and TRBJ2-7; 7 nucleotides line up with TRBD1. V lost 6 bases and J lost 6; bases outside the gene matches: 2. Germline loops: CDR1 MNHEY, CDR2 SVGAGI. This CDR3 has 11 amino acids. The CDR3 here is CASSDRAEQYF. The CDR3 DNA follows: TGTGCCAGCAGCGACAGGGCCGAGCAGTACTTC.

The chain uses TRBV7-2 and TRBJ2-7; 11 positions agree with TRBD2. The ends lost 5 bases at V and 2 bases at J; junction bases unmatched: 5. CDR3 length: 15 residues. CDR1 and CDR2 from the germline V gene are SGHTA and FQGNSA. The CDR3 nucleotides are TGTGCCAGCAGCCTTAGCGGGGGGGGAACCTACGAGCAGTACTTC. This gives the protein CASSLSGGGTYEQYF.

V usage is TRBV21-1 and J usage is TRBJ2-7; the tabulated D call, TRBD1, remains unverified against the DNA. TRBV21-1 is listed as a pseudogene. The CDR3 length is 17 residues. CDR3 residues: CASSTKLYRDRDHEQYF. The DNA of the CDR3 is TGTGCCAGCAGCACAAAGCTTTACCGGGACAGGGACCACGAGCAGTACTTC.

The chain recombines TRBV28 with TRBJ1-2, with TRBD1 matching over 8 bases. Unmatched junction bases numbered 3, after V lost 4 bases and J lost 2 bases. Germline values: CDR1 MDHEN, CDR2 SYDVKM. The CDR3 consists of 14 residues. CDR3 bases: TGTGCCAGCAGTTCGGGACAGGTGAACTATGGCTACACCTTC. It is translated as CASSSGQVNYGYTF.

The rearrangement links TRBV9 to TRBJ2-1; 7 bases match TRBD2. CDR3 size: 15 residues. The germline V gene has CDR1 SGDLS and CDR2 YYNGEE. J lost 3 bases, V lost 4 bases, and 7 bases had no gene match. The DNA for the CDR3 is TGTGCCAGCAGCCCCGGCCAGCGGGACTACAATGAGCAGTTCTTC. This gives the protein CASSPGQRDYNEQFF.

This sequence joins TRBV7-9 and TRBJ1-6; a possible D gene is TRBD1 (6 bases). The CDR3 runs to 15 residues. Trimming took 1 base from V and 9 from J, leaving 13 bases between them. Germline V lookup: CDR1 SEHNR, CDR2 FQNEAQ (reference sequence). CDR3 DNA sequence: TGTGCCAGCAGCTTAGGGGGACACGCCAGTTCACCCCTCCACTTT. It specifies CASSLGGHASSPLHF.

The CDR3 DNA sequence: TGTGCCAGTAGTGGGAGGGACACTGAAGCTTTCTTT. Its translation: CASSGRDTEAFF. The rearrangement links TRBV19 to TRBJ1-1; D remains ambiguous. This CDR3 is built from 12 residues. CDR1 LNHDA and CDR2 SQIVND come from the germline V gene (reference sequence). Trimming pared 5 bases from V and 3 bases from J, leaving 7 bases between.

This clone showed up many times. The V call is TRBV5-1, the J call TRBJ2-7; TRBD1 matches at 7 bases. Trimming cost V 4 bases and J 2 bases; bases outside gene matches: 18. The CDR3 is made up of 18 amino acids. Germline assignment: CDR1 SGHRS and CDR2 YFSETQ. CDR3 amino acids: CASSQDGWGQLSTYEQYF. The CDR3 bases are TGCGCCAGCAGCCAAGACGGTTGGGGACAGCTAAGCACCTACGAGCAGTACTTC.

CDR3 coding DNA: TGTGCCAGCAGCTCGACAGGGGGGAACACTGAAGCTTTCTTT. Amino acids: CASSSTGGNTEAFF. The chain joins TRBV7-3 to TRBJ1-1, with 9 positions matching TRBD1. This CDR3 region has 14 residues. Germline trimming cut 4 bases from V and 1 base from J; bases unmatched to any gene: 1. The germline V gene has CDR1 SGHTA and CDR2 FQGTGA.

This chain links TRBV5-1 with TRBJ2-1; 15 bases map to TRBD2. Losses at the gene ends were 4 bases for V and 9 bases for J; bases not matched to a gene: 5. Germline V lookup: CDR1 SGHRS, CDR2 YFSETQ. The CDR3 length is 15 residues. CDR3 region: CASSGTSGGSGEQFF. The CDR3 coding sequence is TGCGCCAGCAGCGGGACTAGCGGGGGGTCGGGTGAGCAGTTCTTC.

The chain employs TRBV6-2 or TRBV6-3 and TRBJ2-2; D possibly matches TRBD1 or TRBD2 (7 bases each). CDR3 length: 14 residues. Germline V CDR1 and CDR2: MNHEY, SVGEGT. V lost 6 bases, J lost 4 bases, and 12 bases lay in between. The CDR3 sequence is CASSQGGTTGELFF. The CDR3 DNA reads as TGTGCCAGCAGCCAGGGGGGGACCACCGGGGAGCTGTTTTTT.

V usage is TRBV30 and J usage is TRBJ2-5, with 8 bases that match TRBD2. CDR1 GTSNPN and CDR2 SVGIG come from the germline V gene (reference sequence). This CDR3 has 16 residues. V lost 3 bases to trimming and J lost 1 base; unmatched junction nucleotides: 10. CDR3: CAWRSFAGGVQETQYF. CDR3 nucleotide sequence: TGTGCCTGGAGATCTTTTGCGGGAGGAGTCCAAGAGACCCAGTACTTC.

This clone was counted a few times. V usage is TRBV6-5 and J usage is TRBJ1-1; 8 bases align to TRBD1. Losses at the gene ends were 7 bases for V and 3 bases for J; bases not matched to a gene: 7. The CDR3 sequence is 14 residues long. Looked up from germline, CDR1 is MNHEY and CDR2 is SVGAGI. The CDR3 protein is CASIPDRDDTEAFF. CDR3 sequence (DNA): TGTGCCAGCATTCCGGACAGGGATGACACTGAAGCTTTCTTT.

The rearrangement links TRBV3-1 (or the pseudogene TRBV3-2) to TRBJ1-4, with D tentatively TRBD1 (6 bases). The CDR3 extends over 16 amino acids. The V and J ends lost 2 bases and 2 bases respectively, with 12 bases between them. The germline CDR1 and CDR2 sequences are LGHDT and YNNKEL (reference sequence). The CDR3 DNA is TGTGCCAGCAGCCAACAGGGGCCCTTGACTAATGAAAAACTGTTTTTT. Translated, it gives CASSQQGPLTNEKLFF.